This TCR beta chain was documented in a study of OX40 agonist ivuxolimab in advanced cancers. Only in-frame clones appear in the TCRdb table, and some are missing; sequencing was by immunoSEQ multiplex PCR. This table has more than 80,000 clones, about 83% appearing once. The V end lost 1 base, the J end lost 2 bases, and 2 bases lay between the germline ends. Germline assignment: CDR1 SGHRS and CDR2 YFSETQ. This CDR3 comprises 12 residues. The V and J genes are TRBV5-1 and TRBJ2-3; D is uncertain. The material sequenced was CD4+ or CD8+ T cells sorted from blood, taken in a trial of the OX40 agonist ivuxolimab. This receptor was identified in an adult with an advanced solid tumor such as melanoma, head and neck, liver or kidney cancer. The DNA for the CDR3 is TGCGCCAGCAGCTTGTTCACAGATACGCAGTATTTT. Protein sequence: CASSLFTDTQYF.